Sequencing of this TCR beta chain was carried out in a study of blood T cell repertoires in COVID-19. Germline CDR1 SEHNR, CDR2 FQNEAQ (reference sequence). Unmatched junction bases numbered 20, after V lost 8 bases and J lost 5 bases. The CDR3 consists of 17 residues. Authors' data handling: Estimates of nucleated cell counts were drawn from the amplification of reference gene primers. The data were produced by immunoSEQ multiplex PCR, yet TCRdb's version contains in-frame clones alone and is incomplete. D and trimming were read from the DNA, whereas the V and J calls and clone size are those reported in that table. The sample has over 120,000 clones, approximately 88% seen once.

The chain is built from TRBV7-9 and TRBJ2-7; the match to TRBD2 covers 8 bases. This TCR was sampled from a woman aged 45-60 years with acute or convalescent COVID-19. The material sequenced was peripheral blood. In nucleotides, the CDR3 is TGTGCCAGCTGCTACTGGGGAGGGAGCGGGAGTGCCAACGAGCAGTACTTC. Translated: CASCYWGGSGSANEQYF.